The rows below give T cell receptor beta chains drawn from one sample of a study of blood T cells in healthy people across ages. TCRdb passed the 5' RACE reads through MiXCR, listing each CDR3 protein once. The sample records about 1.4 million distinct CDR3 sequences, approximately 59% being singletons. The specimen was blood. These receptors were obtained from a man younger than 35 in good health. CDR3s include the opening cysteine and the closing phenylalanine or tryptophan. A D gene is named only where the DNA matches it firmly. Expanded clones get a size class; other rows say once, few or many, or leave the size out.

j_call | d_call | clone_size | v_call | cdr3_nt | cdr3_aa
TRBJ2-1 | TRBD1 | - | TRBV25-1 | TGTGCCAGCAGGGGACAGGGGTTTTATGAGCAGTTCTTC | CASRGQGFYEQFF
TRBJ2-7 | - | once | TRBV15 | TGTGCCACCGGCAGTCCCACCGGGAACTACGAGCAGTACTTC | CATGSPTGNYEQYF
TRBJ1-2 | - | - | TRBV12-3/TRBV12-4 | TGTGCCAGCACCAAGACTCCTACTGGGAACTATGGCTACACCTTC | CASTKTPTGNYGYTF
TRBJ2-2 | - | - | TRBV9 | TGTGCCAGCAGCGATTTCCTTCGGGCGGGGGCGGCGAACACCGGGGAGCTGTTTTTT | CASSDFLRAGAANTGELFF
TRBJ1-5 | - | - | TRBV7-9 | TGTGCCAGCAGCTTAAGTACCGTTGTGGAGCCCCAGCATTTT | CASSLSTVVEPQHF
TRBJ2-7 | TRBD1 | - | TRBV20-1 | TGCAGTGCTCCGCATTACGGGTCGACCGGGACAGGGGAATCCTACGAGCAGTACTTC | CSAPHYGSTGTGESYEQYF
TRBJ2-3 | - | few | TRBV27 | TGTGCCAGCAAAACCTACAAAGATACGCAGTATTTT | CASKTYKDTQYF
TRBJ2-3 | TRBD1 | few | TRBV6-1 | TGTGCCAGCAGTGAGACAGGGGCGGGGGATACGCAGTATTTT | CASSETGAGDTQYF
TRBJ2-7 | - | few | TRBV2 | TGTGCCAGCAGTGAACAGGTCGGCGAGCAGTACTTC | CASSEQVGEQYF
TRBJ1-4 | - | few | TRBV27 | TGTGCCAGCAGCCCTGACCAAATCAATGAAAAACTGTTTTTT | CASSPDQINEKLFF
TRBJ2-1 | - | - | TRBV29-1 | TGCAGCGTTGAAGGGCTAGACTCAGCCTACAATGAGCAGTTCTTC | CSVEGLDSAYNEQFF
TRBJ2-1 | TRBD2 | - | TRBV3-1 | TGTGCCAGCAGCCCTTGGACTAGCGGGAGAGCGAATGCGCAGTTCTTC | CASSPWTSGRANAQFF
TRBJ2-7 | - | - | TRBV5-1 | TGCGCCAGCAGCCATAACGCAGGGGCCAACTCCTACGAGCAGTACTTC | CASSHNAGANSYEQYF
TRBJ2-3 | - | - | TRBV4-1 | TGCGCCAGCAGCCAACTAATAGTGGCAACGACGCAGTATTTT | CASSQLIVATTQYF
TRBJ2-7 | - | once | TRBV20-1 | TGCAGTGCTAGAGATGAGGAGCGGGTAACAACCTACGAGCAGTACTTC | CSARDEERVTTYEQYF
TRBJ2-5 | - | - | TRBV2 | TGTGCCAGCAGTGAGGAGGCAGGGCCCTCGGTAGAGACCCAGTACTTC | CASSEEAGPSVETQYF
TRBJ2-1 | - | - | TRBV4-1 | TGCGCCAGCAGCCAAGATCGGATTTCCTACAATGAGCAGTTCTTC | CASSQDRISYNEQFF
TRBJ2-4 | TRBD2 | - | TRBV11-2 | TGTGCCAGCAGCTTCGCCGGGACTAGCGGTAAAAACATTCAGTACTTC | CASSFAGTSGKNIQYF
TRBJ1-2 | TRBD1 | - | TRBV24-1 | TGTGCCACCAGTGATCGGACAGGGATGGGGGGCTACACCTTC | CATSDRTGMGGYTF
TRBJ2-1 | TRBD2 | - | TRBV9 | TGTGCCAGCAGCGTCGGGACTAGCGGGAGGGAAAATGAGCAGTTCTTC | CASSVGTSGRENEQFF
TRBJ2-7 | TRBD2 | - | TRBV5-1 | TGCGCCTGCAGCCCCGGTCTTAGCGGGGGCAACGAGCAGTACTTC | CACSPGLSGGNEQYF
TRBJ2-4 | - | - | TRBV12-3/TRBV12-4 | TGTGCCAGCAGTTCAACTCGTGGGGCAGGAGCCAAAAACATTCAGTACTTC | CASSSTRGAGAKNIQYF
TRBJ1-1 | - | once | TRBV5-5 | TGTGCCAGCAGCCCCAGCGTAGGGGGACTTGAAGCTTTCTTT | CASSPSVGGLEAFF
TRBJ1-2 | - | - | TRBV20-1 | TGCAGTGCTACTTCTTGGGTCCAGGATGACTACACCTTC | CSATSWVQDDYTF
TRBJ2-1 | - | few | TRBV5-1 | TGCGCCAGCAGCCAGACAACAGGTCCAAGCTCCTACAATGAGCAGTTCTTC | CASSQTTGPSSYNEQFF
TRBJ2-7 | - | - | TRBV6-6 | TGTGCCAGCAGTCAACTAGCTGGCGAGCAGTACTTC | CASSQLAGEQYF
TRBJ2-7 | - | - | TRBV6-5 | TGTGCCAGCAGCCACGGAGGAGGGGGGCCTCCAGAGCAGTACTTC | CASSHGGGGPPEQYF
TRBJ2-7 | - | - | TRBV6-6 | TGTGCCAGCACCGTACTAGGGCCATCCTACGAGCAGTACTTC | CASTVLGPSYEQYF
TRBJ2-1 | TRBD2 | few | TRBV29-1 | TGCAGCGCCGAACTAGCGGACTCCTACAATGAGCAGTTCTTC | CSAELADSYNEQFF
TRBJ1-2 | - | - | TRBV20-1 | TGCAGTGCTAGAGATCTGACGGGTAACTATGGCTACACCTTC | CSARDLTGNYGYTF
TRBJ1-4 | TRBD1 | few | TRBV4-1 | TGCGCCAGCAGCCAGACAGGGAGTAAACTGTTTTTT | CASSQTGSKLFF
TRBJ2-3 | - | - | TRBV29-1 | TGCAGCGTTAGACGCAGGTTAAGCACAGATACGCAGTATTTT | CSVRRRLSTDTQYF
TRBJ2-7 | TRBD2 | - | TRBV7-2 | TGTGCCAGCAGCACAGGACTAGCGGGGGGCTTGAGCTCCTACAATGAGCAGTACTTC | CASSTGLAGGLSSYNEQYF
TRBJ2-1 | - | few | TRBV29-1 | TGCAGCGTTGAAGGGGACCCTCGTGAGCAGTTCTTC | CSVEGDPREQFF
TRBJ1-1 | - | - | TRBV30 | TGTGCCTGGGGGCAGGATGGGGGTTACACTGAAGCTTTCTTT | CAWGQDGGYTEAFF
TRBJ1-4 | - | - | TRBV27 | TGTGCCAGCAGTTTCCAGGGTAGGGATGAAAAACTGTTTTTT | CASSFQGRDEKLFF
TRBJ2-4 | - | - | TRBV27 | TGTGCCAGCGAGGGGGAGTCGGACATTCAGTACTTC | CASEGESDIQYF
TRBJ2-1 | - | - | TRBV20-1 | TGCAGTGCTAGATTGAGCTCCTACAATGAGCAGTTCTTC | CSARLSSYNEQFF
TRBJ2-1 | - | - | TRBV20-1 | TGCAGTGCTAGACCCACGGGACTGTACAATGAGCAGTTCTTC | CSARPTGLYNEQFF
TRBJ2-7 | - | once | TRBV6-5 | TGTGCCAGCAGTTACATGGGGGCCGTAGACGAGCAGTACTTC | CASSYMGAVDEQYF
TRBJ2-1 | TRBD2 | - | TRBV10-3 | TGTGCCATACGACTAGCGGGACAGAGTGACGATGAGCAGTTCTTC | CAIRLAGQSDDEQFF
TRBJ2-3 | - | - | TRBV9 | TGTGCCAGCAGCGTATGGGTGGGGTTCGCAGATACGCAGTATTTT | CASSVWVGFADTQYF
TRBJ2-1 | TRBD2 | - | TRBV6-2/TRBV6-3 | TGTGCCAGCAAATTAGCGGGGTACAATGAGCAGTTCTTC | CASKLAGYNEQFF
TRBJ2-1 | - | - | TRBV15 | TGTGCCACCAGCGAGGGCTACCGAACTATGACCTACAATGAGCAGTTCTTC | CATSEGYRTMTYNEQFF
TRBJ1-2 | - | - | TRBV25-1 | TGTGCCAGCAGTTCTCGGACCATCGGTGGCTACACCTTC | CASSSRTIGGYTF
TRBJ2-5 | TRBD2 | - | TRBV7-9 | TGTGCCAGCAGCCCGAATAGCGGGGGCGTTACGGAGACCCAGTACTTC | CASSPNSGGVTETQYF
TRBJ1-1 | - | - | TRBV7-9 | TGTGCCAGCAGCTTAGTATGGGAGACAAACACTGAAGCTTTCTTT | CASSLVWETNTEAFF
TRBJ2-1 | TRBD2 | few | TRBV20-1 | TGCAGTGCTGGCGGGAGGGGCGCCTACAATGAGCAGTTCTTC | CSAGGRGAYNEQFF
TRBJ2-1 | - | - | TRBV29-1 | TGCAGCGTAGAAACCGGGACTTATAATGAGCAGTTCTTC | CSVETGTYNEQFF
TRBJ1-4 | - | - | TRBV9 | TGTGCCAGCAGCCCAACGAGGGGCACCACAAGGACTAATGAAAAACTGTTTTTT | CASSPTRGTTRTNEKLFF
TRBJ2-2 | - | - | TRBV3-1 | TGTGCCAGCAGCTCTTCTGGACCGGGGGCAGCGGGACGAGGTAGCGGGGAGCTGTTTTTT | CASSSSGPGAAGRGSGELFF